This TCR beta chain was recorded in a study of CD8 T cells in Susac syndrome. Study information: Roughly eight of the sequenced Susac syndrome patients were in remission, and more than 5 had active disease. Broader study findings: The CD4+ T cell repertoires that were profiled in Susac syndrome showed no clonal expansion.

Negative isolation was applied to CD8+ and CD4+ T cells, and FACS enrichment was applied to TEMRA cells. After extraction with the RNeasy kit, roughly 0.45 to 1 ug of the RNA was reverse transcribed using random hexamers. It was immunoSEQ multiplex PCR that amplified TCR beta CDR3 across 54 Vbeta and 13 Jbeta. Each CDR3 protein gets one entry after TCRdb re-called the immunoSEQ multiplex PCR reads with MiXCR. The sample lists roughly 250,000 distinct CDR3 sequences, 90% to 96% occurring once. Trimming stripped 7 bases from V and 16 bases from J, with 17 bases between. CDR1 is SQVTM and CDR2 is ANQGSEA in the germline V gene. The CDR3 totals 10 residues. Turning to this clonotype: The antigen remains undetermined.

J is TRBJ2-1 and V is TRBV29-1; D not certain. The receptor was derived from a human donor with Susac syndrome. The specimen was CD4+ T cells from PBMCs. In nucleotides, the CDR3 is TGCAGCGCTCAATTGGACCTACCTTTCTTC. Amino acids: CSAQLDLPFF.